These T cell receptor beta chains were read from a single sample in a study of cytomegalovirus exposure and HLA in healthy donors. Produced via immunoSEQ multiplex PCR; TCRdb's table is partial and in-frame only. The sample shows under 200,000 clones, roughly 79% of them seen only once. Input material: PBMCs. All receptors derive from a man under 40 in good health and CMV-seronegative. Each CDR3 is given with its conserved first and last residue. The D gene is left open where the match is weak. Only some rows state a clone size, as once, few, many or a class for expanded clones.

few	-	TRBV7-9	TRBJ1-5	CASQKDGKGPQHF	TGTGCCAGTCAGAAAGACGGGAAGGGGCCCCAGCATTTT
-	TRBD1	TRBV5-8	TRBJ1-1	CASSSRGQGRTEAFF	TGTGCCAGCAGCTCAAGGGGACAGGGAAGAACTGAAGCTTTCTTT
-	TRBD1	TRBV6-1	TRBJ1-2	CASSLGTGVGYTF	TGTGCCAGCAGCCTCGGGACAGGGGTTGGCTACACCTTC
-	TRBD2	TRBV9	TRBJ2-5	CASSPLVAGGETQYF	TGTGCCAGCAGCCCCCTGGTAGCGGGAGGGGAGACCCAGTACTTC
-	-	TRBV5-1	TRBJ1-1	CASSSTGQSNTEAFF	TGCGCCAGCAGCTCGACAGGACAGAGCAACACTGAAGCTTTCTTT
-	TRBD2	TRBV4-3	TRBJ2-7	CASSPGLAISEQYF	TGCGCCAGCAGCCCGGGACTAGCGATTTCCGAGCAGTACTTC
-	TRBD1	TRBV9	TRBJ2-1	CASSPGQGWDEQFF	TGTGCCAGCAGCCCGGGACAGGGCTGGGATGAGCAGTTCTTC
few	TRBD1	TRBV6-5	TRBJ2-7	CASSTGDEQYF	TGTGCCAGCAGTACAGGGGACGAGCAGTACTTC
-	TRBD1	TRBV27	TRBJ1-6	CASGYTGTGASVKNSPLHF	TGTGCCAGCGGCTACACCGGGACAGGGGCATCCGTCAAGAATTCACCCCTCCACTTT
-	-	TRBV7-2	TRBJ1-2	CASSSLLRGYTF	TGTGCCAGCAGCTCACTTCTACGGGGCTACACCTTC
-	-	TRBV27	TRBJ1-1	CASSLGNRQGEAFF	TGTGCCAGCAGTTTAGGCAATCGGCAGGGGGAAGCTTTCTTT